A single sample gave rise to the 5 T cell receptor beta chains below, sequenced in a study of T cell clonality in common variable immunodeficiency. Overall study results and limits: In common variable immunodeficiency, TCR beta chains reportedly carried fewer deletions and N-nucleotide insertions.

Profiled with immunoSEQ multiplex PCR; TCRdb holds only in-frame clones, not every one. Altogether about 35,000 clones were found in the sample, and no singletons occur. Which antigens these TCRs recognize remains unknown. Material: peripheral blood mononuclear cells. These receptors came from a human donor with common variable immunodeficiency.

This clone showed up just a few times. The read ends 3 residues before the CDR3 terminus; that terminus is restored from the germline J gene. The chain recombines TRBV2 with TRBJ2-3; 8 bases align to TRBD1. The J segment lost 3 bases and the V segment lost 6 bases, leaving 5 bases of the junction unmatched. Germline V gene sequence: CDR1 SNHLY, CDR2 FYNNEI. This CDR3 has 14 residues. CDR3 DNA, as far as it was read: TGTGCCAGCAGGGCAGGGGGCACGACAGATACG. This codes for CASRAGGTTDT. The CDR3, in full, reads CASRAGGTTDTQYF.

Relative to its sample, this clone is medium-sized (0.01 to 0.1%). The DNA read from the CDR3 is TGTGCCAGCAGCCTCGAGGGGGCTTTGAACACTGAA. This codes for CASSLEGALNTE. The CDR3 as a whole reads CASSLEGALNTEAFF. The chain couples TRBV6-2 or TRBV6-3 to TRBJ1-1, with 7 positions matching TRBD1. The DNA ends 3 residues before the CDR3 does, and the rest of the CDR3 is filled in from the germline J gene. Germline loops: CDR1 MNHEY, CDR2 SVGEGT. Germline trimming cut 6 bases from V and 0 bases from J; bases unmatched to any gene: 7. The CDR3 is made up of 15 amino acids.

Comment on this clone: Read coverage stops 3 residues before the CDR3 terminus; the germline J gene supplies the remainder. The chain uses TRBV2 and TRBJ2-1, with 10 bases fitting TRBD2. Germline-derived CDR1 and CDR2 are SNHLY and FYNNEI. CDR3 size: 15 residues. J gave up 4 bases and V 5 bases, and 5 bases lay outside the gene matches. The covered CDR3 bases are TGTGCCAGCAGTTCAGAGCGGGGGGGATACAATGAG. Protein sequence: CASSSERGGYNE. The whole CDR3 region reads CASSSERGGYNEQFF.

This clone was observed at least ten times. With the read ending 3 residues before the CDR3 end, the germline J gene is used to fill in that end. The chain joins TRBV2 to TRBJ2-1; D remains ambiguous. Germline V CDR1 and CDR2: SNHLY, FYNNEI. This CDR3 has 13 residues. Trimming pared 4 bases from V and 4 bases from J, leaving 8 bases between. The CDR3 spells CASSATVYNEQFF. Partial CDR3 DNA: TGTGCCAGCAGTGCTACGGTTTACAATGAG.

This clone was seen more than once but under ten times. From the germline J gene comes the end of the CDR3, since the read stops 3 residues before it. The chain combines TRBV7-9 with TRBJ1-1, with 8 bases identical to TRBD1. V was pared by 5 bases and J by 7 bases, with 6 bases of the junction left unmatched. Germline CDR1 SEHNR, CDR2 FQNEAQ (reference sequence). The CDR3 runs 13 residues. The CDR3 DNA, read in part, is TGTGCCAGCAGCCCGCCACAGGGGGATGAA. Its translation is CASSPPQGDE. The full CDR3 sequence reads CASSPPQGDEAFF.